One sample yielded the 20 T cell receptor beta chains listed below, sequenced in a study of blood T cell repertoires in COVID-19. The method was immunoSEQ multiplex PCR; TCRdb's version includes in-frame clones alone and lacks a portion of them. The table records about 140,000 clones, roughly 80% of them present only once. Material for sequencing was peripheral blood. Source of these receptors: a man aged 65 to 79 who had recovered from COVID-19.

This clone was picked up a small number of times. CDR3 nucleotide sequence: TGTGCCAGTAGTATCATCGGGGGGAGGGAGACCCAGTACTTC. Amino acid sequence: CASSIIGGRETQYF. V is TRBV19 and J is TRBJ2-5; TRBD2 aligns across 7 bases. Germline CDR1 and CDR2: LNHDA and SQIVND (reference sequence). The J segment lost 5 bases and the V segment lost 3 bases, leaving 6 bases of the junction unmatched. There are 14 residues in the CDR3.

The rearrangement joins TRBV11-2 to TRBJ2-3; tentative D call: TRBD1 (5 bases). CDR3 size: 14 residues. The V end was cut by 2 bases, the J end by 1 base, with 7 bases between. Germline V gene lookup returns CDR1 SGHAT and CDR2 FQNNGV. The CDR3 spells CASSLLGGTDTQYF. CDR3 nucleotides: TGTGCCAGCAGCTTATTAGGGGGCACAGATACGCAGTATTTT.

This sequence joins TRBV27 and TRBJ2-1; 8 bases match TRBD2. There are 17 residues in the CDR3. V gave up 5 bases and J gave up 0 bases; unmatched junction bases: 9. Germline assignment: CDR1 MNHEY and CDR2 SMNVEV (reference sequence). The CDR3 nucleotides read TGTGCCAGCAGTCCCAATAGCGGGGCAAGCTCCTACAATGAGCAGTTCTTC. This gives the protein CASSPNSGASSYNEQFF.

The chain couples TRBV25-1 to TRBJ2-1; TRBD2 might be the D (5 bases). Trimming shortened V by 3 bases and J by 8 bases, and 17 bases separated the two germline ends. CDR3 length: 15 amino acids. In germline, CDR1 is MGHDK, CDR2 SYGVNS. The CDR3 reads CASSDVIRGDYEQFF. CDR3 sequence (DNA): TGTGCCAGCAGTGACGTCATCCGGGGTGATTATGAGCAGTTCTTC.

The chain employs TRBV7-9 and TRBJ2-3; D unclear. Germline loops: CDR1 SEHNR, CDR2 FQNEAQ (reference sequence). The CDR3 totals 12 residues. Trimming removed 0 bases from V and 5 bases from J, with 3 bases in between. The chain's CDR3 is CASSLALDTQYF. The CDR3 DNA reads TGTGCCAGCAGCTTAGCCCTAGATACGCAGTATTTT. The entire variable domain, with the rest obtained from reference TRBV7-9 and TRBJ2-3, is as follows: DTGVSQNPRHKITKRGQNVTFRCDPISEHNRLYWYRQTLGQGPEFLTYFQNEAQLEKSRLLSDRFSAERPKGSFSTLEIQRTEQGDSAMYLCASSLALDTQYFGPGTRLTVL.

The sample holds a few counts of this clone. The chain recombines TRBV29-1 with TRBJ2-5, with 7 positions matching TRBD2. Germline trimming cut 1 base from V and 4 bases from J; bases unmatched to any gene: 0. CDR3 length: 12 amino acids. Germline values: CDR1 SQVTM, CDR2 ANQGSEA. This CDR3 is CSVEGGGETQYF. CDR3 DNA sequence: TGCAGCGTTGAAGGGGGGGGAGAGACCCAGTACTTC.

This clone showed up just a few times. The chain carries TRBV19 and TRBJ2-3, with TRBD2 matching 9 bases. The CDR3 contains 16 residues. CDR1 is LNHDA and CDR2 is SQIVND in the germline V gene (reference sequence). Trimming took 2 bases from V and 2 from J; bases not matched to a gene: 5. CDR3 sequence: CASSISLAGTTDTQYF. CDR3 in DNA: TGTGCCAGTAGTATAAGTCTAGCGGGGACCACAGATACGCAGTATTTT.

This clone appeared a single time. This chain joins TRBV5-1 and TRBJ2-7, with D possibly matching TRBD1 (5 bases). This CDR3 comprises 16 residues. Germline V gene sequence: CDR1 SGHRS, CDR2 YFSETQ. Deletions cut 4 bases from V and 0 bases from J, with 17 bases between. CDR3 sequence reads: CASSGQDNRPSYEQYF. The CDR3 DNA sequence: TGCGCCAGCAGCGGGCAGGACAACCGACCCTCCTACGAGCAGTACTTC.

This rearrangement joins TRBV13 to TRBJ2-7, with a tentative D call TRBD2 (6 bases). CDR1 is PRHDT and CDR2 is FYEKMQ in the germline V gene (reference sequence). Trimming shortened V by 2 bases and J by 0 bases, and 8 bases separated the two germline ends. The CDR3 runs 14 residues. The CDR3 nucleotides read TGTGCCAGCAGCTTAATCGGGAGCTCCTACGAGCAGTACTTC. Translating gives CASSLIGSSYEQYF.

This clone appeared a single time. The V gene is TRBV30, the J gene TRBJ1-1, with 8 bases aligning to TRBD1. Germline lookup yields CDR1 GTSNPN and CDR2 SVGIG (reference sequence). This CDR3 has 13 amino acids. Trimming took 5 bases from V and 3 from J; bases not matched to a gene: 5. CDR3 amino acids: CAWLNRGDTEAFF. The CDR3 DNA is TGTGCCTGGCTTAACAGGGGGGACACTGAAGCTTTCTTT.

This clone has just one count. The chain employs TRBV19 and TRBJ1-2; 7 bases are shared with TRBD1. Germline CDR1 reads LNHDA; CDR2 reads SQIVND (reference sequence). The CDR3 has 16 residues. J gave up 7 bases and V 7 bases, and 18 bases lay outside the gene matches. DNA of the CDR3: TGTGCCAGTACAAACCCCGGGACAGACATTATCGCTGGCTACACCTTC. It translates to CASTNPGTDIIAGYTF.

The V gene is TRBV4-3, the J gene TRBJ2-7; the D gene is possibly TRBD2 (5 bases). With 0 bases removed from V and 8 bases from J, the gap between germline ends came to 11 bases. The germline V gene has CDR1 LGHNA and CDR2 YSLEER. The CDR3 is 13 amino acids. Here the CDR3 reads CASSQESGWKQYF. The CDR3 bases are TGCGCCAGCAGCCAAGAGAGCGGATGGAAGCAGTACTTC.

The gene calls are TRBV19 and TRBJ2-7; perhaps TRBD1 as D (6 bases). The CDR3 is 15 amino acids. With 5 bases removed from V and 0 bases from J, the gap between germline ends came to 14 bases. The germline V gene encodes CDR1 LNHDA and CDR2 SQIVND (reference sequence). The CDR3 DNA reads TGTGCCAGTAGTGCCCAGGGACAAAGCTCCTACGAGCAGTACTTC. It yields the protein CASSAQGQSSYEQYF.

CDR3 nucleotide sequence: TGCGCCAGCAGCCCTAAAGACCTACGACTTAGCGGGGTTAACACCGGGGAGCTGTTTTTT. Translation gives CASSPKDLRLSGVNTGELFF. This chain joins TRBV4-1 and TRBJ2-2; 8 bases match TRBD2. After removal of 4 bases from V and 2 bases from J, the junction contained 18 bases not matched to a gene. The CDR3 is made up of 20 amino acids. CDR1 and CDR2 from the germline V gene are MGHRA and YSYEKL.

The chain carries TRBV5-1 and TRBJ2-3, with a weak D call TRBD2 (6 bases). Trimming shortened V by 7 bases and J by 0 bases, and 27 bases separated the two germline ends. Germline V CDR1 and CDR2: SGHRS, YFSETQ. The CDR3 sequence is 19 residues long. The CDR3 DNA reads as TGCGCCAGCGCAAAGGGGCGGGAACATATAGACCGAAGCACAGATACGCAGTATTTT. Translating gives CASAKGREHIDRSTDTQYF.

This clone appeared a few times. The V gene is TRBV5-1, the J gene TRBJ2-7; TRBD2 might be the D (6 bases). The V gene lost 3 bases and the J gene lost 2 bases, with 21 bases spanning the gap. Germline values: CDR1 SGHRS, CDR2 YFSETQ. The CDR3 has 17 residues. In nucleotides, the CDR3 is TGCGCCAGCAGCTCGCTCACCCCTAGCGAGACAACCTACGAGCAGTACTTC. This translates into CASSSLTPSETTYEQYF.

The CDR3: CASSQPQGSYTF. For the CDR3, the DNA is TGTGCCAGCAGCCAACCCCAGGGAAGCTACACCTTC. V gene TRBV3-1 (or the pseudogene TRBV3-2) combines with J gene TRBJ1-2, with D tentatively TRBD1 (5 bases). V was cut by 2 bases and J by 9 bases, with 10 bases left in between. Germline V gene lookup returns CDR1 LGHDT and CDR2 YNNKEL (reference sequence). There are 12 residues in the CDR3.

A few counts support this clone. This chain links TRBV6-2 or TRBV6-3 with TRBJ1-6, with TRBD1 matching 8 bases. This CDR3 comprises 15 residues. Unmatched junction bases numbered 7, after V lost 5 bases and J lost 7 bases. The germline gives CDR1 MNHEY, CDR2 SVGEGT. CDR3 bases: TGTGCCAGCAGTCCAGGACAGGGTAGAAATTCACCCCTCCACTTT. Amino acids: CASSPGQGRNSPLHF.

The chain joins TRBV29-1 to TRBJ2-1; TRBD2 aligns across 9 bases. The V gene end was trimmed by 6 bases and the J gene end by 10 bases; junction bases not matched to a gene: 7. Germline V gene lookup returns CDR1 SQVTM and CDR2 ANQGSEA. This CDR3 has 12 residues. The CDR3 DNA sequence: TGCAGCGTATCCTTAGCGGGAGAAGAGCAGTTCTTC. Encoded protein: CSVSLAGEEQFF.

The rearrangement joins TRBV23-1 to TRBJ2-3, with TRBD2 matching over 7 bases. TRBV23-1 is designated an ORF whose function remains uncertain. V was clipped by 7 bases and J by 0 bases; unmatched bases: 10. CDR3 length: 16 amino acids. CDR3 bases: TGCGCCAGCACCTTACCGGGGGGAACTAGCACAGATACGCAGTATTTT. The encoded protein is CASTLPGGTSTDTQYF.